Presented here are 18 T cell receptor beta chains from one specimen sequenced in a study of T cell responses to AZD1222 COVID-19 vaccine. Method: immunoSEQ multiplex PCR; TCRdb's copy keeps in-frame clones and lacks some. The data show about 160,000 clones, with around 93% seen just once and 1.9% held by the top ten. The sequencing used peripheral blood, collected on day 0 of AZD1222 vaccination. These receptors all stem from an adult in good health.

The chain couples TRBV28 to TRBJ1-1; no definite D call. The CDR3 is 12 amino acids. Germline CDR1 and CDR2: MDHEN and SYDVKM. The V end lost 7 bases, the J end lost 1 base, and 7 bases lay between the germline ends. CDR3 region: CASTAANTEAFF. The CDR3 DNA is TGTGCCAGCACGGCAGCGAACACTGAAGCTTTCTTT.

The chain is built from TRBV9 and TRBJ2-3, with D possibly matching TRBD2 (5 bases). Germline V lookup: CDR1 SGDLS, CDR2 YYNGEE. This CDR3 contains 16 residues. The ends were cut back, 7 bases at V and 0 bases at J, with 18 bases in the middle. The CDR3, as DNA: TGTGCCAGCTCCCTGGCGGGCGGTTATAGCACAGATACGCAGTATTTT. Protein sequence: CASSLAGGYSTDTQYF.

In this sample, this clone turned up once. The chain joins TRBV9 to TRBJ2-5, with 10 bases fitting TRBD2. Trimming cost V 0 bases and J 1 base; bases outside gene matches: 9. The CDR3 is 18 residues long. Germline CDR1 reads SGDLS; CDR2 reads YYNGEE. The CDR3 loop reads CASSVGASGRVGQETQYF. The CDR3, as DNA: TGTGCCAGCAGCGTAGGGGCTAGCGGGAGAGTTGGCCAAGAGACCCAGTACTTC.

This clone was detected once. V gene TRBV5-4 combines with J gene TRBJ1-6; TRBD1 aligns across 8 bases. The CDR3 is made up of 15 amino acids. CDR1 is SGHNT and CDR2 is YYREEE in the germline V gene (reference sequence). J gave up 8 bases and V 4 bases, and 8 bases lay outside the gene matches. The CDR3 loop reads CASSREAGGYSPLHF. The CDR3 coding sequence is TGTGCCAGCAGCCGGGAGGCAGGGGGCTATTCACCCCTCCACTTT.

V gene TRBV3-1 (or the pseudogene TRBV3-2) combines with J gene TRBJ1-6, with a tentative D call TRBD1 (5 bases). The CDR3 sequence is 14 residues long. The V end was cut by 3 bases, the J end by 17 bases, with 20 bases between. Germline V gene lookup returns CDR1 LGHDT and CDR2 YNNKEL (reference sequence). The CDR3 DNA reads as TGTGCCAGCAGCCAGATGGGCCTAGGGGCCCCTATCCACTTT. This sequence encodes CASSQMGLGAPIHF.

The rearrangement links TRBV27 to TRBJ2-1, with D possibly TRBD1 on 6 matching bases. The CDR3 has 12 amino acids. Germline CDR1 MNHEY, CDR2 SMNVEV (reference sequence). Trimming stripped 5 bases from V and 10 bases from J, with 12 bases between. The CDR3 bases are TGTGCCAGCAGTCAAACAGGGAGCGAGCAGTTCTTC. Protein: CASSQTGSEQFF.

This clone was recorded once. V and J are TRBV28 and TRBJ2-1; D may be TRBD1 (7 bases). V gave up 3 bases and J gave up 3 bases, with 12 bases separating them. Germline-derived CDR1 and CDR2 are MDHEN and SYDVKM. CDR3 length: 15 residues. This CDR3 reads CASSFSGGIYNEQFF. The CDR3 nucleotides read TGTGCCAGCAGTTTCTCAGGGGGGATCTACAATGAGCAGTTCTTC.

The genes are TRBV24-1 and TRBJ2-2; possible D gene TRBD1, 5 bases. Germline V lookup: CDR1 KGHDR, CDR2 SFDVKD. V lost 4 bases, J lost 4 bases, and 15 bases lay in between. The CDR3 loop spans 16 amino acids. The CDR3 sequence is CATSDPSGHFTGELFF. The CDR3 bases are TGTGCCACCAGTGACCCATCCGGACATTTCACCGGGGAGCTGTTTTTT.

The chain joins TRBV10-3 to TRBJ2-2; D not certain. V lost 6 bases, J lost 2 bases, and 4 bases lay in between. The germline gives CDR1 ENHRY, CDR2 SYGVKD. The CDR3 sequence is 12 residues long. The CDR3 DNA follows: TGTGCCATCAGGATAAACACCGGGGAGCTGTTTTTT. It translates to CAIRINTGELFF.

The chain uses TRBV28 and TRBJ1-5, with unresolved D. This CDR3 contains 16 residues. V lost 4 bases and J 2 bases, leaving 15 bases between the germline ends. Germline CDR1 reads MDHEN; CDR2 reads SYDVKM. CDR3 amino acids: CASSSLTRTGNQPQHF. The CDR3 region has the DNA TGTGCCAGCAGTTCCTTAACACGGACGGGCAATCAGCCCCAGCATTTT. Together with reference TRBV28 and TRBJ1-5, the CDR3 gives the full variable domain: DVKVTQSSRYLVKRTGEKVFLECVQDMDHENMFWYRQDPGLGLRLIYFSYDVKMKEKGDIPEGYSVSREKKERFSLILESASTNQTSMYLCASSSLTRTGNQPQHFGDGTRLSIL.

For the CDR3, the DNA is TGCGCCAGCAGCCCCCACACTAGACAGGGGGCCACCGGGGAGCTGTTTTTT. Translation gives CASSPHTRQGATGELFF. This chain links TRBV4-3 with TRBJ2-2; TRBD1 matches at 10 bases. The CDR3 has 17 residues. With V trimmed by 4 bases and J by 4 bases, 9 bases remained unmatched. Per the germline V gene, CDR1 is LGHNA and CDR2 is YSLEER.

The J gene is TRBJ2-7, the V gene TRBV27; 8 nucleotides agree with TRBD2. The CDR3 is 13 amino acids. Trimming took 5 bases from V and 4 from J; bases not matched to a gene: 4. CDR1 and CDR2 from the germline V gene are MNHEY and SMNVEV (reference sequence). The CDR3 DNA reads as TGTGCCAGCAGTCCCGGGGGGGTTTACGAGCAGTACTTC. This gives the protein CASSPGGVYEQYF.

This chain joins TRBV2 and TRBJ1-6, with D possibly matching TRBD1 (6 bases). V was cut by 7 bases and J by 7 bases, with 17 bases left in between. The CDR3 contains 15 residues. Germline assignment: CDR1 SNHLY and CDR2 FYNNEI. The CDR3 reads CASNPLGGRNSPLHF. The CDR3 DNA follows: TGTGCCAGCAATCCTTTAGGGGGTCGAAATTCACCCCTCCACTTT.

The chain joins TRBV19 to TRBJ1-1; 8 bases align to TRBD1. With V trimmed by 6 bases and J by 6 bases, 6 bases remained unmatched. The CDR3 runs 13 residues. CDR1 LNHDA and CDR2 SQIVND come from the germline V gene (reference sequence). Written as DNA, the CDR3 is TGTGCCAGTAGCCTACAGGGGGATGCTGAAGCTTTCTTT. Translation gives CASSLQGDAEAFF.

The rearrangement uses TRBV28 and TRBJ2-2; D is unclear. The CDR3 extends over 11 amino acids. V dropped 4 bases and J dropped 6 bases, with 3 bases sitting between them. Germline V gene data show CDR1 as MDHEN and CDR2 as SYDVKM. The CDR3 spells CASSSAGELFF. Written as DNA, the CDR3 is TGTGCCAGCAGTTCGGCCGGGGAGCTGTTTTTT.

This clone was counted a few times. This chain uses TRBV5-4 with TRBJ1-2, with D unresolved. This CDR3 has 13 amino acids. V gave up 0 bases and J gave up 2 bases, with 5 bases separating them. The germline V gene has CDR1 SGHNT and CDR2 YYREEE (reference sequence). CDR3 sequence: CASSLDTNYGYTF. CDR3 nucleotides: TGTGCCAGCAGCTTGGACACCAACTATGGCTACACCTTC.

This clone appeared a single time. The chain links TRBV9 to TRBJ2-7, with 9 bases identical to TRBD2. Per the germline V gene, CDR1 is SGDLS and CDR2 is YYNGEE. J was trimmed by 4 bases and V by 0 bases; bases with no gene match: 8. CDR3 size: 16 residues. The CDR3 protein is CASSVAPLAGKYEQYF. The CDR3 coding sequence is TGTGCCAGCAGCGTAGCTCCTCTAGCGGGGAAATACGAGCAGTACTTC.

This chain links TRBV19 with TRBJ2-7; 11 bases line up with TRBD2. J lost 0 bases, V lost 4 bases, and 8 bases had no gene match. The CDR3 runs 17 residues. CDR1 and CDR2 (germline): LNHDA, SQIVND (reference sequence). The CDR3 nucleotides read TGTGCCAGTAGTAAGGGACTAGCGGTGAAAGCCTCCTACGAGCAGTACTTC. Residues: CASSKGLAVKASYEQYF.